This TCR beta chain is from a study of blood T cells in healthy people across ages. Each sample yielded at least 6.5 million isolated PBMCs. The use of a sample-barcoded 5' primer and a J-beta primer mix characterized a second PCR of roughly 6 to 11 cycles. Every molecule of cDNA carried a tag from a template-switch adaptor with 12 random nucleotides. A single record per CDR3 protein comes from TCRdb applying MiXCR to the 5' RACE reads. The data contain 1.5 million to 2 million distinct CDR3 sequences, about two fifths of them seen just once; the ten biggest clones take up about 23%. With 5 bases clipped from V and 6 bases from J, the junction kept 16 bases outside the gene matches. The CDR3 spans 17 residues. Germline lookup yields CDR1 SGHRS and CDR2 YFSETQ. Study observations and caveats: Strong correlation linked observed beta diversity and percent naive T cells.

This clonotype occurred once. The antigen is not known. The receptor was derived from a human donor in good health. Sequenced material: blood. The chain combines TRBV5-1 with TRBJ2-3; 9 nucleotides line up with TRBD2. The CDR3 nucleotides are TGCGCCAGCAGAGGTTTAGCGGGGGCCACAATCACCGATACGCAGTATTTT. It encodes CASRGLAGATITDTQYF. The entire variable domain, with the rest obtained from reference TRBV5-1 and TRBJ2-3, is as follows: KAGVTQTPRYLIKTRGQQVTLSCSPISGHRSVSWYQQTPGQGLQFLFEYFSETQRNKGNFPGRFSGRQFSNSRSEMNVSTLELGDSALYLCASRGLAGATITDTQYFGPGTRLTVL.